The 27 T cell receptor beta chains in this list originate from one sample, sequenced in a study of blood T cell repertoires in COVID-19 (dated by TCRdb to 2020 to 2022). Library preparation employed the immunoSEQ multiplex PCR assay. TCRdb carries this immuneACCESS record with in-frame sequences only. Its versions omit some clonotypes, under half of them owing to an unresolved V gene in the studies checked, with the rest unexplained. The table for this sample lists roughly 340,000 clones; 70% to 90% of them were counted only once. 3% of the sample is held by the ten biggest clonotypes. Input material: peripheral blood. The receptors come from a woman aged 30 to 39 with COVID-19, enrolled during active disease.

J is TRBJ2-6 and V is TRBV11-3; TRBD2 might be the D (5 bases). Deletions cut 5 bases from V and 4 bases from J, with 18 bases between. This CDR3 comprises 17 residues. Germline V lookup: CDR1 SGHNT, CDR2 YENEEA. CDR3 amino acids: CASSRGFPPQGANVLTF. The CDR3 DNA reads TGTGCCAGCAGCCGAGGGTTTCCCCCTCAAGGGGCCAACGTCCTGACTTTC.

This chain uses TRBV3-1 (or the pseudogene TRBV3-2) with TRBJ2-7, with D maybe TRBD2 (6 bases). The CDR3 loop spans 13 amino acids. Germline-derived CDR1 and CDR2 are LGHDT and YNNKEL (reference sequence). V lost 0 bases and J 6 bases, leaving 9 bases between the germline ends. Here the CDR3 reads CASSQDWGGEQYF. In DNA form, the CDR3 reads TGTGCCAGCAGCCAAGATTGGGGAGGCGAGCAGTACTTC.

A single count supports this clone. The chain is built from TRBV11-2 and TRBJ2-5; 9 bases are a match to TRBD2. The V and J ends lost 5 bases and 2 bases, in that order; junction bases with no gene match: 12. Germline lookup yields CDR1 SGHAT and CDR2 FQNNGV. The CDR3 has 17 amino acids. The DNA for the CDR3 is TGTGCCAGCAGCCCAGTGCCGGGACTAGCTTCTCAAGAGACCCAGTACTTC. It yields the protein CASSPVPGLASQETQYF.

V gene TRBV4-3 combines with J gene TRBJ1-3; D unclear. Germline V CDR1 and CDR2: LGHNA, YSLEER. The ends were cut back, 4 bases at V and 4 bases at J, with 8 bases in the middle. The CDR3 covers 13 residues. The CDR3, as DNA: TGCGCCAGCAGCCGGACTCAGGGAAACACCATATATTTT. As protein: CASSRTQGNTIYF.

The chain employs TRBV3-1 (or the pseudogene TRBV3-2) and TRBJ2-5; TRBD1 is a possible D gene (5 bases). The V and J ends lost 1 base and 4 bases respectively, with 16 bases between them. The CDR3 spans 16 residues. Per germline, CDR1 LGHDT and CDR2 YNNKEL (reference sequence). For the CDR3, the DNA is TGTGCCAGCAGCCAAGGATCCGCCTACAGGCTAGAGACCCAGTACTTC. It yields the protein CASSQGSAYRLETQYF.

The table lists this clone with a count of one. CDR3 in DNA: TGTGCCAGCAGTTACAACTCCGGGGGGATCCTTTTTTCTGAAGCTTTCTTT. Translating it yields CASSYNSGGILFSEAFF. The chain joins TRBV6-2 or TRBV6-3 to TRBJ1-1; TRBD1 is a possible D gene (5 bases). Trimming pared 2 bases from V and 6 bases from J, leaving 22 bases between. Germline lookup yields CDR1 MNHEY and CDR2 SVGEGT. The CDR3 extends over 17 amino acids.

This clone was counted between two and nine times. The genes are TRBV7-8 and TRBJ1-2, with 7 bases that match TRBD1. The trim removed 1 base at V and 4 bases at J, leaving 3 bases unmatched. Germline-derived CDR1 and CDR2 are SGHVS and FQNEAQ. This CDR3 has 14 residues. The CDR3 reads CASSLGGQSYGYTF. CDR3 in DNA: TGTGCCAGCAGCTTAGGGGGACAGTCCTATGGCTACACCTTC.

This chain uses TRBV28 with TRBJ1-6; the match to TRBD1 covers 7 bases. J lost 2 bases, V lost 2 bases, and 3 bases had no gene match. This CDR3 has 16 residues. Germline-derived CDR1 and CDR2 are MDHEN and SYDVKM. The CDR3 DNA follows: TGTGCCAGCAGTTTAACCGGGACAGCCTATAATTCACCCCTCCACTTT. It translates to CASSLTGTAYNSPLHF.

This clone has at least ten counts. V is TRBV4-1 and J is TRBJ2-1, with a tentative D call TRBD2 (5 bases). Trimming removed 1 base from V and 3 bases from J, with 16 bases in between. The CDR3 has 17 residues. Germline CDR1 MGHRA, CDR2 YSYEKL. The CDR3 loop reads CASSQVDLGVIYNEQFF. CDR3 DNA: TGCGCCAGCAGCCAAGTTGATCTGGGAGTAATCTACAATGAGCAGTTCTTC.

The V and J genes are TRBV18 and TRBJ1-5; TRBD1 matches 7 bases. Trimming removed 0 bases from V and 0 bases from J; junction bases left unmatched: 2. Germline V gives CDR1 KGHSH, CDR2 LQKENI. The CDR3 covers 16 residues. CDR3 nucleotides: TGTGCCAGCTCACCACCGACAGGGAATAGCAATCAGCCCCAGCATTTT. Translating gives CASSPPTGNSNQPQHF.

The chain couples TRBV10-3 to TRBJ2-3, with a tentative D call TRBD1 (5 bases). From germline, CDR1 is ENHRY and CDR2 SYGVKD. The CDR3 totals 12 residues. V lost 8 bases and J lost 5, with 11 bases in between. CDR3 sequence (DNA): TGTGCCATCGGGGCCCAAGGAGATACGCAGTATTTT. The encoded protein is CAIGAQGDTQYF.

The chain couples TRBV11-2 to TRBJ2-7; D is unclear. The CDR3 totals 11 residues. V was clipped by 1 base and J by 5 bases, with 3 bases between them. Germline values: CDR1 SGHAT, CDR2 FQNNGV. The CDR3 sequence is CASSLVNEQYV. The CDR3 bases are TGTGCCAGCAGCTTAGTAAACGAGCAGTACGTC.

The chain uses TRBV9 and TRBJ2-5, with TRBD1 matching over 9 bases. Trimming took 0 bases from V and 3 from J; bases not matched to a gene: 3. Germline V CDR1 and CDR2: SGDLS, YYNGEE. This CDR3 contains 15 residues. The CDR3 nucleotides read TGTGCCAGCAGCGTAGGGTGGACAGGGGAAGAGACCCAGTACTTC. Translated: CASSVGWTGEETQYF.

The gene calls are TRBV9 and TRBJ2-1; D gene ambiguous. In germline, CDR1 is SGDLS, CDR2 YYNGEE. V was cut by 3 bases and J by 0 bases, with 7 bases left in between. There are 14 residues in the CDR3. CDR3 coding DNA: TGTGCCAGCAGCGGGGCCGGCTCCTACAATGAGCAGTTCTTC. This translates into CASSGAGSYNEQFF.

This chain uses TRBV5-1 with TRBJ2-1; a weak D match, TRBD2 (6 bases). This CDR3 comprises 16 residues. CDR1 is SGHRS, CDR2 YFSETQ, per germline. V was shortened by 5 bases and J by 3 bases, with 18 bases between the two germline ends. CDR3 in DNA: TGCGCCAGCAGTTGGGCGGGACCAAGAGGCTACAATGAGCAGTTCTTC. Its protein is CASSWAGPRGYNEQFF.

The rearrangement links TRBV6-1 to TRBJ1-1; 8 bases are shared with TRBD1. V lost 3 bases, J lost 5 bases, and 8 bases stayed unmatched. There are 15 residues in the CDR3. Germline V gene sequence: CDR1 MNHNS, CDR2 SASEGT. CDR3 in amino acids: CASSEQGARGTEAFF. For the CDR3, the DNA is TGTGCCAGCAGTGAGCAGGGGGCCCGAGGAACTGAAGCTTTCTTT.

The rearrangement joins TRBV15 to TRBJ2-7, with TRBD2 matching over 10 bases. Germline lookup yields CDR1 LNHNV and CDR2 YYDKDF (reference sequence). J was trimmed by 5 bases and V by 1 base; bases with no gene match: 11. The CDR3 spans 17 residues. CDR3 coding DNA: TGTGCCACCAGCAGAGGGTCTCTAGCGGGAGTGGATGACGAGCAGTACGTC. It translates to CATSRGSLAGVDDEQYV.

DNA for the CDR3: TGTGCCAGCTCCGACAGGACTTCGAGCACTGAAGCTTTCTTT. Protein product: CASSDRTSSTEAFF. The V gene is TRBV6-5, the J gene TRBJ1-1; D possibly corresponds to TRBD1 (6 bases). The CDR3 is made up of 14 amino acids. The V end lost 8 bases, the J end lost 4 bases, and 17 bases lay between the germline ends. CDR1 is MNHEY and CDR2 is SVGAGI in the germline V gene.

Comments on this clone: Other DNA sequences from this sample encode an identical CDR3 as well. CDR3 sequence (DNA): TGTGCCAGCTCACCGGGCAGTGGAGAGACCCAGTACTTC. It yields the protein CASSPGSGETQYF. The V call is TRBV18, the J call TRBJ2-5; D call uncertain. The CDR3 contains 13 residues. CDR1 and CDR2 from the germline V gene are KGHSH and LQKENI. V was clipped by 3 bases and J by 4 bases, with 9 bases between them. The full variable domain, in which reference TRBV18 and TRBJ2-5 provide the parts outside the CDR3, is NAGVMQNPRHLVRRRGQEARLRCSPMKGHSHVYWYRQLPEEGLKFMVYLQKENIIDESGMPKERFSAEFPKEGPSILRIQQVVRGDSAAYFCASSPGSGETQYFGPGTRLLVL.

This chain joins TRBV6-6 and TRBJ2-7; maybe TRBD1 (5 bases). There are 16 residues in the CDR3. Per germline, CDR1 MNHNY and CDR2 SVGAGI (reference sequence). Trimming removed 2 bases at V and 6 bases at J, with 20 bases between. The CDR3 nucleotides are TGTGCCAGCAGTTACCCAGAATCATTAATGCAGGGCGAGCAGTACTTC. Residues: CASSYPESLMQGEQYF.

V and J are TRBV6-2 or TRBV6-3 and TRBJ1-2; 7 bases match TRBD1. CDR3 length: 15 amino acids. Trimming removed 0 bases from V and 7 bases from J; junction bases left unmatched: 8. The germline CDR1 and CDR2 sequences are MNHEY and SVGEGT. The CDR3 bases are TGTGCCAGCAGTTACTCATCCGGGACAGAGGGTGGCTACACCTTC. It yields the protein CASSYSSGTEGGYTF.

The chain uses TRBV7-2 and TRBJ1-1, with D uncertain. V lost 3 bases to trimming and J lost 0 bases, with 11 bases between them. Germline values: CDR1 SGHTA, CDR2 FQGNSA. The CDR3 runs to 15 residues. The CDR3 nucleotides read TGTGCCAGCAGCTTCGAGGGAGACATGAACACTGAAGCTTTCTTT. Its protein is CASSFEGDMNTEAFF.

V usage is TRBV9 and J usage is TRBJ1-3; D gene unclear. This CDR3 is 14 amino acids long. Deletions cut 7 bases from V and 4 bases from J, with 15 bases between. Germline-derived CDR1 and CDR2 are SGDLS and YYNGEE. The CDR3 region has the DNA TGTGCCAGCGGCCGCGAGACTCAAGGAAACACCATATATTTT. Protein: CASGRETQGNTIYF.

The chain joins TRBV28 to TRBJ1-6; no reliable D call. The V end was cut by 4 bases, the J end by 10 bases, with 17 bases between. The CDR3 sequence is 15 residues long. CDR1 and CDR2 (germline): MDHEN, SYDVKM. This chain's CDR3 is CASSSSGIPGSPLHF. The CDR3 DNA is TGTGCCAGCAGTTCATCCGGGATCCCGGGGTCACCCCTCCACTTT.

V and J are TRBV19 and TRBJ1-1; perhaps TRBD1 as D (5 bases). The CDR3 extends over 17 amino acids. The V and J ends lost 5 bases and 4 bases respectively, with 23 bases between them. Germline V CDR1 and CDR2: LNHDA, SQIVND (reference sequence). CDR3 region: CASSATGRGVFSTEAFF. CDR3 bases: TGTGCCAGTAGTGCAACAGGACGGGGGGTATTTAGCACTGAAGCTTTCTTT. Filled out from reference TRBV19 and TRBJ1-1, the complete variable domain reads DGGITQSPKYLFRKEGQNVTLSCEQNLNHDAMYWYRQDPGQGLRLIYYSQIVNDFQKGDIAEGYSVSREKKESFPLTVTSAQKNPTAFYLCASSATGRGVFSTEAFFGQGTRLTVV.

The chain joins TRBV2 to TRBJ1-1; 7 nucleotides agree with TRBD1. Germline lookup yields CDR1 SNHLY and CDR2 FYNNEI. The length of the CDR3 is 15 residues. CDR3 nucleotides: TGTGCGCGGAAGTCGGACAGGCAAGGGCTCACTGAAGCTTTCTTT. Its translation is CARKSDRQGLTEAFF.

The chain joins TRBV5-1 to TRBJ2-2; tentative D call: TRBD2 (5 bases). The CDR3 has 18 residues. Trimming took off 2 bases at V and 3 bases at J, with 20 bases between the two ends. The V gene's germline CDR1 is SGHRS and CDR2 YFSETQ. The CDR3 region is CASSFFPGTNFYTGELFF. For the CDR3, the DNA is TGCGCCAGCAGCTTTTTTCCGGGAACAAATTTTTACACCGGGGAGCTGTTTTTT.